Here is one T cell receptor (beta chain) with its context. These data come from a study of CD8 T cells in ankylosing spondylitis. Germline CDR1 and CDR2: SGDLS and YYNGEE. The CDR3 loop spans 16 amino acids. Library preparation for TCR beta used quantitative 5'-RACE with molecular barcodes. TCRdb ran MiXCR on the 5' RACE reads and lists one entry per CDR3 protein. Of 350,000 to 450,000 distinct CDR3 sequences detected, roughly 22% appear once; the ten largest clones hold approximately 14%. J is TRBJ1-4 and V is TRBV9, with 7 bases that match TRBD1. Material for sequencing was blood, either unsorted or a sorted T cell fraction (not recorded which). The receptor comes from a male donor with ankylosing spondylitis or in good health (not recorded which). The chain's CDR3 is CAKQRTGAPTNEKLFF. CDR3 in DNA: TGTGCTAAGCAGAGAACAGGGGCTCCAACTAATGAAAAACTGTTTTTT.